Sequencing of this TCR beta chain was carried out in a study of OX40 agonist ivuxolimab in advanced cancers. Study as a whole: Patients received ivuxolimab, an agonistic anti-OX40 (CD134) antibody. From about 20 to 79 years was the age range, with a mean of around 57 years, and about 78% were male. Notes on the study in general: Low levels of normalized T-cell clonal expansion also appeared in some nonresponders. Both blood CD4+ and CD8+ T cells showed clonal growth by week 6 at 0.1 to 3.0 mg/kg.

As to this clone: Its antigen remains unknown.

Trimming cost V 8 bases and J 5 bases, with 15 bases left between them. The CDR3 covers 14 residues. The germline gives CDR1 SGHTA, CDR2 FQGNSA. The protocol was immunoSEQ multiplex PCR, while the TCRdb copy is restricted to in-frame clones and leaves out a portion. Here the sample spans tens of thousands of clones, about 92% being singletons. This TCR derives from an adult with an advanced solid tumor such as melanoma, head and neck, liver or kidney cancer. The chain combines TRBV7-2 with TRBJ2-2; D gene uncertain. The sequencing used CD4+ or CD8+ T cells sorted from blood, collected in a trial of the OX40 agonist ivuxolimab. In nucleotides, the CDR3 is TGTGCCAGCCGCAGTATGCGGCTAACCGGGGAGCTGTTTTTT. Its protein product is CASRSMRLTGELFF.